The 21 T cell receptor beta chains presented below share a single source sample, sequenced in a study of Graves' ophthalmopathy and Graves' hyperthyroidism. TCR beta CDR3 regions were amplified from RNA transcripts. RT-PCR in the first round used HTBI primers; a second-round multiplex PCR followed. TCRdb reprocessed the multiplex PCR reads with MiXCR, giving one entry per CDR3 protein. The repertoire holds 650,000 to 800,000 distinct CDR3 sequences, with about 38% as singletons. The material sequenced was peripheral blood. The receptors derive from an adult man with Graves' ophthalmopathy.

The chain recombines TRBV7-2 with TRBJ1-1; no clear D gene. This CDR3 spans 12 amino acids. Trimming removed 1 base at V and 7 bases at J, with 7 bases between. Germline V gene sequence: CDR1 SGHTA, CDR2 FQGNSA. This chain's CDR3 is CASSLVDLEAFF. The CDR3 bases are TGTGCCAGCAGCTTAGTGGACCTTGAAGCTTTCTTT. The variable domain in full, completed from reference TRBV7-2 and TRBJ1-1, reads GAGVSQSPSNKVTEKGKDVELRCDPISGHTALYWYRQSLGQGLEFLIYFQGNSAPDKSGLPSDRFSAERTGGSVSTLTIQRTQQEDSAVYLCASSLVDLEAFFGQGTRLTVV.

Of note for this clonotype: A junction boundary mismatches the germline segment, possibly from a read error. The V gene is TRBV7-7, the J gene TRBJ2-5; D possibly uses TRBD1 or TRBD2 (7 bases each). CDR1 and CDR2 from the germline V gene are SSHAT and FNYEAQ (reference sequence). The CDR3 loop spans 14 amino acids. CDR3 loop: CASSFQGGITTQYF. DNA for the CDR3: TGTGCTAGCAGCTTTCAGGGGGGGATAACGACCCAGTACTTC. Complete variable domain (other parts from reference TRBV7-7 and TRBJ2-5): GAGVSQSPRYKVTKRGQDVTLRCDPISSHATLYWYQQALGQGPEFLTYFNYEAQPDKSGLPSDRFSAERPEGSISTLTIQRTEQRDSAMYRCASSFQGGITTQYFGPGTRLLVL.

The table lists this clonotype with many counts. The genes are TRBV19 and TRBJ1-5, with D possibly being TRBD1 (5 bases). The V and J ends lost 5 bases and 7 bases respectively, with 18 bases between them. There are 15 residues in the CDR3. Per the germline V gene, CDR1 is LNHDA and CDR2 is SQIVND (reference sequence). In DNA form, the CDR3 reads TGTGCCAGTAGTTTTTTGGGCAGGGCTGGACAGCCCCAGCATTTT. It encodes CASSFLGRAGQPQHF.

The sample holds a few counts of this clonotype. The CDR3 coding sequence is TGCAGTGCTAGACCTCCCAGGGGGCGCGGAGAGACCCAGTACTTC. This encodes CSARPPRGRGETQYF. The chain joins TRBV20-1 to TRBJ2-5; TRBD1 agrees at 8 bases. The CDR3 spans 15 residues. V dropped 2 bases and J dropped 4; count of bases not matched to a gene: 9. Germline CDR1 DFQATT, CDR2 SNEGSKA (reference sequence).

The chain carries TRBV30 and TRBJ1-3, with D uncertain. Trimming stripped 0 bases from V and 1 base from J, with 7 bases between. The germline CDR1 and CDR2 sequences are GTSNPN and SVGIG (reference sequence). This CDR3 has 14 amino acids. CDR3 loop: CAWSVRRSGNTIYF. Here the CDR3 DNA reads TGTGCCTGGAGTGTACGGCGATCTGGAAACACCATATATTTT.

This sequence joins TRBV13 and TRBJ1-1; D is perhaps TRBD1 (6 bases). Per the germline V gene, CDR1 is PRHDT and CDR2 is FYEKMQ (reference sequence). The CDR3 runs to 12 residues. The V end lost 6 bases, the J end lost 10 bases, and 15 bases lay between the germline ends. CDR3 residues: CASRSGGPAAFF. For the CDR3, the DNA is TGTGCCAGCAGATCCGGGGGCCCTGCAGCTTTCTTT.

As for this clonotype: The conserved phenylalanine or tryptophan normally closing the CDR3 is absent here, so this likely arose from a read error. No DNA is shown, since the ends of the CDR3 on it are uncertain; the CDR3 is the one TCRdb lists. The chain has TRBV10-3 and TRBJ1-6. The length of the CDR3 is 8 amino acids, counting both ends. Germline values: CDR1 ENHRY, CDR2 SYGVKD. The CDR3 region is CAISAPNY.

This clonotype was observed many times. This chain uses TRBV14 with TRBJ1-1; TRBD1 aligns across 9 bases. V shed 3 bases, J shed 10 bases, and the junction held 3 bases outside the gene matches. This CDR3 has 12 amino acids. CDR1 SGHDN and CDR2 FVKESK come from the germline V gene. CDR3 sequence reads: CASSQGQGGAFF. The CDR3 coding sequence is TGTGCCAGCAGCCAGGGACAGGGCGGAGCTTTCTTT.

This clonotype was seen many times. The chain employs TRBV11-2 and TRBJ2-2; possibly TRBD2 for D (5 bases). Germline CDR1 and CDR2: SGHAT and FQNNGV. The CDR3 has 15 residues. The V end lost 8 bases, the J end lost 4 bases, and 17 bases lay between the germline ends. In nucleotides, the CDR3 is TGTGCCAGCCACTCGGGTGGGCTAGCCACCGGGGAGCTGTTTTTT. Its protein product is CASHSGGLATGELFF.

This chain links TRBV10-3 with TRBJ2-7, with no clear D. V shed 5 bases and J shed 4 bases, with 9 bases lying between them. The CDR3 covers 12 residues. Germline-derived CDR1 and CDR2 are ENHRY and SYGVKD. The CDR3 coding sequence is TGTGCCATCAGTTACGAACTATACGAGCAGTACTTC. It codes for CAISYELYEQYF.

V and J are TRBV20-1 and TRBJ1-1; tentatively, D is TRBD1 (5 bases). V was shortened by 2 bases and J by 0 bases, with 16 bases between the two germline ends. CDR3 length equals 16 residues. Germline V CDR1 and CDR2: DFQATT, SNEGSKA (reference sequence). This chain's CDR3 is CSARPPTGLVNTEAFF. For the CDR3, the DNA is TGCAGTGCTAGACCCCCCACGGGGCTGGTGAACACTGAAGCTTTCTTT.

This clonotype was found many times. The chain joins TRBV7-9 to TRBJ1-2, with 8 bases that match TRBD1. With V trimmed by 6 bases and J by 0 bases, 3 bases remained unmatched. The germline V gene has CDR1 SEHNR and CDR2 FQNEAQ (reference sequence). The CDR3 runs to 14 residues. The CDR3 DNA reads as TGTGCCAGCAGTGTACAGGGGGCTAACTATGGCTACACCTTC. This codes for CASSVQGANYGYTF.

On this clonotype: The conserved final phenylalanine or tryptophan is absent from the CDR3, which likely points to a read error. CDR3 residues: CASSLNSGKGETQYL. For the CDR3, the DNA is TGTGCCAGCAGTCTCAATAGCGGGAAGGGGGAGACCCAGTACCTC. V gene TRBV6-6 combines with J gene TRBJ2-5; the match to TRBD2 covers 8 bases. CDR3 length: 15 amino acids. V lost 5 bases to trimming and J lost 5 bases; unmatched junction nucleotides: 10. Germline CDR1 reads MNHNY; CDR2 reads SVGAGI (reference sequence).

This chain's CDR3 is CAISSGGVSSPLHF. CDR3 nucleotides: TGTGCCATCAGTTCCGGAGGGGTGTCCTCACCCCTCCACTTT. J is TRBJ1-6 and V is TRBV10-3; weak D call: TRBD1 (5 bases). Trimming cost V 5 bases and J 10 bases, with 15 bases left between them. This CDR3 spans 14 amino acids. Germline V gene sequence: CDR1 ENHRY, CDR2 SYGVKD.

As regards this clonotype: A much larger clone lies one base from this, so it may be a read error. Likely a read error: the CDR3 ends without its conserved phenylalanine or tryptophan. V gene TRBV5-1 combines with J gene TRBJ2-5, with 10 bases fitting TRBD1. V shed 4 bases, J shed 1 base, and the junction held 4 bases outside the gene matches. This CDR3 is built from 15 residues. Per the germline V gene, CDR1 is SGHRS and CDR2 is YFSETQ. CDR3 in DNA: TGCGCCAGCAGCGTGGGACAGGGGCGCCAAGAGACCCAGTACGTC. Protein product: CASSVGQGRQETQYV.

This clonotype came up a few times. V is TRBV7-9 and J is TRBJ2-2, with D perhaps TRBD1 (6 bases). With 11 bases removed from V and 4 bases from J, the gap between germline ends came to 11 bases. CDR1 is SEHNR and CDR2 is FQNEAQ in the germline V gene (reference sequence). The CDR3 loop spans 12 amino acids. CDR3 sequence (DNA): TGTGCCTCCGGGACAACCACCGGGGAGCTGTTTTTT. It translates to CASGTTTGELFF.

This clonotype was found many times. This rearrangement joins TRBV7-9 to TRBJ1-4; 7 bases fit TRBD1. Looked up from germline, CDR1 is SEHNR and CDR2 is FQNEAQ (reference sequence). The CDR3 totals 15 residues. V shed 2 bases and J 4 bases; nucleotides not matched to a gene: 4. CDR3: CASSLLGTVNEKLFF. The CDR3 coding sequence is TGTGCCAGCAGCTTACTTGGGACAGTTAATGAAAAACTGTTTTTT. Together with reference TRBV7-9 and TRBJ1-4, the CDR3 gives the full variable domain: DTGVSQNPRHKITKRGQNVTFRCDPISEHNRLYWYRQTLGQGPEFLTYFQNEAQLEKSRLLSDRFSAERPKGSFSTLEIQRTEQGDSAMYLCASSLLGTVNEKLFFGSGTQLSVL.

In DNA form, the CDR3 reads TGTGCCATCAGTTTGGGTCGGGAGTATGGTGGCTACACCTTC. Translated: CAISLGREYGGYTF. V gene TRBV10-3 combines with J gene TRBJ1-2; unclear D gene. There are 14 residues in the CDR3. Trimming left V 5 bases short and J 7 bases short, with 17 bases between. CDR1 and CDR2 from the germline V gene are ENHRY and SYGVKD.

This clonotype has only one observation. J is TRBJ1-4 and V is TRBV20-1; D gene ambiguous. V was clipped by 6 bases and J by 8 bases, with 19 bases between them. Germline-derived CDR1 and CDR2 are DFQATT and SNEGSKA (reference sequence). CDR3 length: 14 residues. CDR3 sequence reads: CSATPGRVHEKLFF. The CDR3 region has the DNA TGCAGTGCAACACCGGGAAGGGTGCACGAAAAACTGTTTTTT.

This clonotype has only a few counts. The rearrangement links TRBV14 to TRBJ2-2; 13 nucleotides agree with TRBD2. This CDR3 comprises 16 residues. V lost 3 bases, J lost 6 bases, and 4 bases stayed unmatched. Per the germline V gene, CDR1 is SGHDN and CDR2 is FVKESK. The CDR3 reads CASSQGLAGTAGELFF. The CDR3 DNA follows: TGTGCCAGCAGCCAGGGACTAGCGGGGACCGCCGGGGAGCTGTTTTTT.

This clonotype turned up a few times. V and J are TRBV2 and TRBJ2-3, with D perhaps matching TRBD1 or TRBD2 (5 bases each). The CDR3 extends over 13 amino acids. V was shortened by 6 bases and J by 5 bases, with 12 bases between the two germline ends. Germline loops: CDR1 SNHLY, CDR2 FYNNEI. The CDR3 sequence is CASSRDHGDTQYF. CDR3 in DNA: TGTGCCAGCAGCAGGGACCACGGAGATACGCAGTATTTT.